This T cell receptor (beta chain) was documented in a study of tissue T cells after allogeneic stem cell transplantation. Profiling relied on immunoSEQ multiplex PCR, and the TCRdb table lists in-frame clones only, not all of them. In the table there are about 11,000 clones, more than 30% of which are singletons. This CDR3 spans 15 amino acids. Germline V gives CDR1 LGHDT, CDR2 YNNKQL (reference sequence). Unmatched junction bases numbered 5, after V lost 5 bases and J lost 5 bases. The table lists this clone with a few counts. Its antigen is unidentified. The listed genes are named as in mouse. The observed sequence ends 1 residue before the CDR3 terminus, with the missing tail filled in from the germline J gene. Study findings and constraints: Some tissue clones might be persisting host cells; their alloreactivity or antigen specificity was not determined.

Time point described: mouse harvest day 7 after allogeneic transplant. Each mouse received 10^7 T-cell-depleted marrow cells plus 10^6 splenic CD5+ T cells by tail vein. The sequence was collected from a female BALB/c mouse given C57BL/6 T cells with graft-versus-host disease after an allogeneic hematopoietic cell transplant. The sample taken for sequencing was skin. This chain joins TRBV4 and TRBJ2-7; 14 bases align to TRBD2. The CDR3 DNA, read in part, is TGTGCCAGCAGCCCTCCGGGACTGGGGGGGCATGAACAGTAC. Translation gives CASSPPGLGGHEQY. Given in full, the CDR3 is CASSPPGLGGHEQYF.